This section outlines one TCR beta chain sequence together with its context. The data derive from a study of blood T cell repertoires in COVID-19. Background on the study: The United States, Italy and Spain supplied acute and convalescent COVID-19 samples. Sources were T cells, B-cell-depleted T cells, or PBMCs; the material itself was cDNA or gDNA.

This study enrolled people aged about 18 to 90 from around 26 US geographic areas. The CDR3 has 14 amino acids. Trimming cost V 4 bases and J 1 base, with 11 bases left between them. The V gene's germline CDR1 is SGHVS and CDR2 FNYEAQ. Assay: immunoSEQ multiplex PCR; the TCRdb copy retains only in-frame clones and omits some. The data hold 200,000 to 250,000 clones, with 90% observed a single time. The rearrangement links TRBV7-6 to TRBJ2-7; tentatively, D is TRBD1 (6 bases). The sequence came from a man aged 30 to 45 who had been exposed to COVID-19. The sample comprised PBMCs or T cells enriched from blood (not recorded which). The CDR3 sequence: CASSWTEDSYEQYF. As DNA, the CDR3 is TGTGCCAGCAGCTGGACAGAAGATTCCTACGAGCAGTACTTC.